This T cell receptor (beta chain) was found in a study of cytomegalovirus exposure and HLA in healthy donors. Findings and limits, study-wide: Another analysis was done later, and it associated around 16,000 TCR beta sequences with HLA alleles at 0.05 false discovery rate.

PCR used 60 Vbeta primers and 13 Jbeta primers. TCRdb's copy holds only in-frame clones and misses some; the assay was immunoSEQ multiplex PCR. The repertoire holds 70,000 to 95,000 clones, with around 81% as singletons. Trimming removed 8 bases from V and 3 bases from J, with 9 bases in between. The CDR3 consists of 12 residues. Germline V gene lookup returns CDR1 LNHDA and CDR2 SQIVND (reference sequence). As for this clone: The target antigen is unknown.

The TCR was taken from a man aged 18 to 30 in good health and CMV-seronegative. V is TRBV19 and J is TRBJ2-3; no reliable D call. Sequencing was done on a sample of PBMCs. The DNA for the CDR3 is TGTGCCAGTGGAGTTTTTACAGATACGCAGTATTTT. Its translation is CASGVFTDTQYF.